This T cell receptor (beta chain) came from a study of OX40 agonist ivuxolimab in advanced cancers. Study-wide background: Ivuxolimab doses were 0.01, 0.1, 0.3, 1.5, 3 or 10 mg/kg every 2 weeks.

The CDR3 extends over 13 amino acids. The ends were cut back, 3 bases at V and 3 bases at J, with 8 bases in the middle. Germline values: CDR1 MDHEN, CDR2 SYDVKM. In the case of this clone: Its antigen remains unknown.

Data came from immunoSEQ multiplex PCR; TCRdb stores just in-frame clones and leaves some out. This sample has around 20,000 clones; 65% to 75% occur once, and the top ten carry 20% to 30%. Study-wide results and caveats: Both CD4+ and CD8+ T cell populations in blood had undergone clonal expansion by week 6 at 0.1 to 3.0 mg/kg.

Sample: CD4+ or CD8+ T cells sorted from blood, taken in a trial of the OX40 agonist ivuxolimab. V and J are TRBV28 and TRBJ2-5, with no clear D. The sequence came from an adult with an advanced solid tumor such as melanoma, head and neck, liver or kidney cancer. The CDR3 loop reads CASSLVGKETQYF. CDR3 DNA sequence: TGTGCCAGCAGTTTGGTAGGGAAAGAGACCCAGTACTTC.